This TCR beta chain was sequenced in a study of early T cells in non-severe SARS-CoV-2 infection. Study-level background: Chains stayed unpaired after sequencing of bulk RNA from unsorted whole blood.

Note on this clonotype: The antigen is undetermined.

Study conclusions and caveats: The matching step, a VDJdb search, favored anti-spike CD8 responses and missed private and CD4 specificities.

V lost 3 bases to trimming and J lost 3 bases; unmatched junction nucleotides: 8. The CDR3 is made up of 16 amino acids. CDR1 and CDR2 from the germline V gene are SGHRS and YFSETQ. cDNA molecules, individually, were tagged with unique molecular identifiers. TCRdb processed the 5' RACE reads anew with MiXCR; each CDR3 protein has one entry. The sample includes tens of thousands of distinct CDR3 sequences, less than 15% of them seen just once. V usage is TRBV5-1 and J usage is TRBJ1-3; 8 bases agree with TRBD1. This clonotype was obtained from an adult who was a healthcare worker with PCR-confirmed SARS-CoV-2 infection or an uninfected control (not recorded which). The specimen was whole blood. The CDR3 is CASSSGTGLDGNTIYF. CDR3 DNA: TGCGCCAGCAGCTCGGGGACAGGCCTGGATGGAAACACCATATATTTT.